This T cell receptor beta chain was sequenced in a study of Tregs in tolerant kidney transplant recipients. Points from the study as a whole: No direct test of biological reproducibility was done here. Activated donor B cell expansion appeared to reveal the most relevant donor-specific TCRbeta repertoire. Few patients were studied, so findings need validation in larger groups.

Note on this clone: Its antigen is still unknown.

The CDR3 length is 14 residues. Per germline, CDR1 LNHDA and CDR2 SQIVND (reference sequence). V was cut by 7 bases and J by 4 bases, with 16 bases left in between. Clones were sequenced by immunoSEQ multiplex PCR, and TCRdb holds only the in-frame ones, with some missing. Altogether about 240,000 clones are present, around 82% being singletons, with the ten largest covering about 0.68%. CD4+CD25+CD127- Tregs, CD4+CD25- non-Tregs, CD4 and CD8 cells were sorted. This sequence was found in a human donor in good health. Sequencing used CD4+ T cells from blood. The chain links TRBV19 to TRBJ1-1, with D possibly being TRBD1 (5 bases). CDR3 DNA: TGTGCCAGTAATCCGGGACGGTTGCGCACTGAAGCTTTCTTT. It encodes CASNPGRLRTEAFF. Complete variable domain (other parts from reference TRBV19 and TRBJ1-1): DGGITQSPKYLFRKEGQNVTLSCEQNLNHDAMYWYRQDPGQGLRLIYYSQIVNDFQKGDIAEGYSVSREKKESFPLTVTSAQKNPTAFYLCASNPGRLRTEAFFGQGTRLTVV.